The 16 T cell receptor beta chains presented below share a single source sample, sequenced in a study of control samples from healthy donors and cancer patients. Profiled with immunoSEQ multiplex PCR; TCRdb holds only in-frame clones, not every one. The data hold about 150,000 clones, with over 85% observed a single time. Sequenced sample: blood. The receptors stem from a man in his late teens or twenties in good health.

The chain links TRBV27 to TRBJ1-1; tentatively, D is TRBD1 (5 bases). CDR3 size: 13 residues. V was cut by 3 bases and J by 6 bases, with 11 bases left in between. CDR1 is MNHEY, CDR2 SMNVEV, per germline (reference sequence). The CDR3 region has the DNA TGTGCCAGCAGTTTGTTGGGGGAGGCTGAAGCTTTCTTT. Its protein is CASSLLGEAEAFF.

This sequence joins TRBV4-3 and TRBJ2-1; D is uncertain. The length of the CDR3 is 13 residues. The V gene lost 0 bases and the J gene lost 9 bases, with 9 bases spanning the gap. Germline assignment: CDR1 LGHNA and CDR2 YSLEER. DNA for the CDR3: TGCGCCAGCAGCCAAGACTCGGATGGTGAGCAGTTCTTC. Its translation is CASSQDSDGEQFF.

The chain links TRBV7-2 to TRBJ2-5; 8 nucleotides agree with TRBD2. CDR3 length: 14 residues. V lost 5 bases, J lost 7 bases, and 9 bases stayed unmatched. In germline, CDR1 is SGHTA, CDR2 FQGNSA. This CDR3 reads CASSPSSGPWTQYF. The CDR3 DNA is TGTGCCAGCAGCCCCTCTAGCGGGCCGTGGACCCAGTACTTC.

CDR3 nucleotides: TGCAGCGTTGAGCAGACGGCTAATGAAAAACTGTTTTTT. Translated, it gives CSVEQTANEKLFF. V is TRBV29-1 and J is TRBJ1-4, with unresolved D. Germline assignment: CDR1 SQVTM and CDR2 ANQGSEA. V lost 3 bases and J 3 bases, leaving 8 bases between the germline ends. The CDR3 is made up of 13 amino acids.

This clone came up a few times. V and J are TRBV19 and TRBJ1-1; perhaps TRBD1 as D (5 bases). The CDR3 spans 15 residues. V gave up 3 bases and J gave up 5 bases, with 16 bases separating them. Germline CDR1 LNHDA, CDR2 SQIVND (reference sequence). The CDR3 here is CASSISYLGTTEAFF. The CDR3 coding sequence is TGTGCCAGTAGTATCTCTTATTTAGGGACGACTGAAGCTTTCTTT.

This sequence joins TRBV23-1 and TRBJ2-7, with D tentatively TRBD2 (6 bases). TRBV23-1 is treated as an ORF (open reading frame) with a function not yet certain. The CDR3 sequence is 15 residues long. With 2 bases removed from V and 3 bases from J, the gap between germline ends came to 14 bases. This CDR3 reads CASSQRGATDYEQYF. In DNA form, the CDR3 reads TGCGCCAGCAGTCAACGCGGGGCGACAGACTACGAGCAGTACTTC.

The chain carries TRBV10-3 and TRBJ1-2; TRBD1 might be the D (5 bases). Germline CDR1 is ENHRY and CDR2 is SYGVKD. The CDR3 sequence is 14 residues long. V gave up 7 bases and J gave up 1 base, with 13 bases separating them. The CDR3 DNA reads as TGTGCCATCACCCGGGACGGAGATAACTATGGCTACACCTTC. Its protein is CAITRDGDNYGYTF.

The CDR3 DNA reads TGTGCCAGCAGCCTCCAGGGGCCGGGGGAGCAGTACTTC. It encodes CASSLQGPGEQYF. This chain connects TRBV12-3 or TRBV12-4 to TRBJ2-7, with a possible D match to TRBD1 (6 bases). The CDR3 covers 13 residues. V was clipped by 6 bases and J by 7 bases, with 16 bases between them.

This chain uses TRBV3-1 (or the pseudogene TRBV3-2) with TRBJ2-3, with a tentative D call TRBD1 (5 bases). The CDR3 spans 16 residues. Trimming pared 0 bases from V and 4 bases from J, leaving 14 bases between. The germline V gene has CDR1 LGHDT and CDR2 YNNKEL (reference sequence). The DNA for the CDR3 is TGTGCCAGCAGCCAAGATTTGGGGCAGAAGGCAGATACGCAGTATTTT. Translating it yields CASSQDLGQKADTQYF.

The CDR3, as DNA: TGTGCCAGCAGCTTAATAGGGGTAGGTGGCTACACCTTC. Amino acids: CASSLIGVGGYTF. V is TRBV13 and J is TRBJ1-2, with D perhaps matching TRBD1 (5 bases). V gave up 2 bases and J gave up 7 bases, with 11 bases separating them. CDR3 length: 13 amino acids. Germline CDR1 PRHDT, CDR2 FYEKMQ (reference sequence).

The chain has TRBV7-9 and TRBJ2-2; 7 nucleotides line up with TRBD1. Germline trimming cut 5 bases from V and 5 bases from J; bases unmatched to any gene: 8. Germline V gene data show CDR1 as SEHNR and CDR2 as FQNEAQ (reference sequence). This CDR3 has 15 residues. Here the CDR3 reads CASSIRQGTTGELFF. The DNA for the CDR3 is TGTGCCAGCAGCATTAGACAGGGTACTACCGGGGAGCTGTTTTTT.

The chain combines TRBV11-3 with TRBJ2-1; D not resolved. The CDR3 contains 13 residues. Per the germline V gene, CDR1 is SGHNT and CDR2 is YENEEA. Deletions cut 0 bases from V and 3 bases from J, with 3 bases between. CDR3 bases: TGTGCCAGCAGCTTAGAGAACTACAATGAGCAGTTCTTC. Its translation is CASSLENYNEQFF.

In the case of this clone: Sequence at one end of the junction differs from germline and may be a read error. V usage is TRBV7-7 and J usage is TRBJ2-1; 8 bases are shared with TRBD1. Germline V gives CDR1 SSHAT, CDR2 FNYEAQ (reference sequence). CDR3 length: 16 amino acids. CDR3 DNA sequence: TGTGCTAGCAGCAGGAGGACAGGGAGCTCCTACAATGAGCAGTTCTTC. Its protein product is CASSRRTGSSYNEQFF.

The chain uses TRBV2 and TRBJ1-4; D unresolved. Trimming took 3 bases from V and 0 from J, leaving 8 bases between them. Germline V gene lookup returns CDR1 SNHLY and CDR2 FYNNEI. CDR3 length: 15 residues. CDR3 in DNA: TGTGCCAGCAGTGATATAGGGACAACTAATGAAAAACTGTTTTTT. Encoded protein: CASSDIGTTNEKLFF.

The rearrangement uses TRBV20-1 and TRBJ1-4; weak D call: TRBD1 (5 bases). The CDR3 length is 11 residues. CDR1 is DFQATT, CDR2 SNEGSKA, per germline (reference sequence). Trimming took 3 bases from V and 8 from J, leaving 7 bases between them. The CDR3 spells CSASRGEKLFF. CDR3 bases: TGCAGTGCTAGCCGGGGGGAAAAACTGTTTTTT.

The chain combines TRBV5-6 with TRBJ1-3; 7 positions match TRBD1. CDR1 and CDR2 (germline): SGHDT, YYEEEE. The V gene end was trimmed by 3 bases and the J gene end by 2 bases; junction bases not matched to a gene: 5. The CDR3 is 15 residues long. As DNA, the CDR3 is TGTGCCAGCAGCTCCGCCGGGACAGCTGGAAACACCATATATTTT. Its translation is CASSSAGTAGNTIYF.